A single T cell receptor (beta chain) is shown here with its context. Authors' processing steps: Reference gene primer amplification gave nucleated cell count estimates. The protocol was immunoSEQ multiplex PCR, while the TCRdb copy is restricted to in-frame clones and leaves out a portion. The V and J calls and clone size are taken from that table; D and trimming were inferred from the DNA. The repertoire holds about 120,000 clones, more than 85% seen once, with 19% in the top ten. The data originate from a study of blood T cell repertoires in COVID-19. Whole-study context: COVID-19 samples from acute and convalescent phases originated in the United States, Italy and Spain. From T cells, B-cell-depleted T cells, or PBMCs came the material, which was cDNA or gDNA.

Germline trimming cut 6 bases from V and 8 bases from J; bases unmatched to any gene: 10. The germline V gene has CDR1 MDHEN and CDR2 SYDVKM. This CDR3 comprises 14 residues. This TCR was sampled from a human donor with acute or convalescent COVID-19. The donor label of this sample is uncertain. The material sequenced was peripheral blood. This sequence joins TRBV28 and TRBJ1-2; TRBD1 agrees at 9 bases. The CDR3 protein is CASSLGTGPWGYTF. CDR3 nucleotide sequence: TGTGCCAGCAGCTTGGGGACAGGGCCTTGGGGCTACACCTTC.